The source of this T cell receptor beta chain is a study of quantifying T cell responses using KT2 cells. Study-wide context: cDNA was made from DNase-treated RNA using alpha and beta constant primers. Study-level results: KT2 sequence counts showed saturation when very many KT2 cells were spiked in.

CDR3 size: 15 residues. The germline V gene encodes CDR1 LGHDT and CDR2 YNNKEL (reference sequence). Trimming took 4 bases from V and 6 from J, leaving 18 bases between them. The table lists this clonotype with a few counts. Its matching antigen is unknown. The cDNA 3' end received a ligated oligonucleotide with a UMI. First-round PCR used about 4 cycles and beta primers RC1.1 and RC1.2 covering TRBC1 and TRBC2. TCRdb reanalysed the UMI-ligation and nested PCR reads using MiXCR and keeps one entry per CDR3 protein. The sample shows about 50,000 distinct CDR3 sequences, 9.5% to 13% of them seen only once.

The origin of this receptor is a human donor. The sequencing input was PBMCs spiked with cells of the T cell clone KT2. The J gene is TRBJ1-1, the V gene TRBV3-1; D is ambiguous. CDR3 coding DNA: TGTGCCAGCAGCCGGTCGGGCCAACACTCGCCTGAAGCTTTCTTT. The encoded protein is CASSRSGQHSPEAFF. The full variable domain, in which reference TRBV3-1 and TRBJ1-1 provide the parts outside the CDR3, is DTAVSQTPKYLVTQMGNDKSIKCEQNLGHDTMYWYKQDSKKFLKIMFSYNNKELIINETVPNRFSPKSPDKAHLNLHINSLELGDSAVYFCASSRSGQHSPEAFFGQGTRLTVV.